This T cell receptor (beta chain) was sequenced during a study of T cells in Graves' hyperthyroidism and ophthalmopathy (dated by TCRdb to the late 2010s). Concerning the study at large: Peripheral blood samples were taken at the time of initial diagnosis, prior to any treatment. To identify TCR V-J signatures that set the groups apart, the researchers used a discovery cohort of about a hundred patients, made up of roughly 40 with Graves' ophthalmopathy and about 60 with stable Graves' hyperthyroidism. The 100 discovery patients were randomly divided into training and test sets at a 7:3 ratio. An independent validation cohort of under 20 hyperthyroidism patients and roughly 16 patients who later progressed to ophthalmopathy tested prospective prediction of ophthalmopathy. After blood sampling, hyperthyroidism patients were treated with methimazole at a starting dose of 30 mg daily, and ophthalmopathy patients were treated with high-dose intravenous methylprednisolone. According to the paper, TCR Vbeta CDR3 sequencing was carried out on about 140 peripheral blood samples, which came from some 41 ophthalmopathy, around 75 hyperthyroidism and roughly 17 progressor patients. In addition, the study compared T-cell repertoires in thyroid tissue and in blood from roughly 6 Graves' hyperthyroidism patients.

This clonotype was seen a handful of times. Its target antigen remains unknown. No quality values exist for individual bases; no much larger clone is one base distant. The germline V and J ends show losses of 3 bases and 0 bases respectively, and no gene match explains 8 bases of the junction. Taken from the germline V gene, the CDR1 and CDR2 loops are SGHTS and YDEGEE. From cysteine to phenylalanine, the CDR3 is 17 amino acids long. Only the CDR3 region is kept as DNA, spanning 51 bases read in frame from base 1. The TCR beta CDR3 regions were amplified from the RNA transcripts. For the first round of RT-PCR on the TCR CDR3, the HTBI primer set was used together with the Qiagen OneStep RT-PCR kit. The libraries were constructed in a second round of multiplex PCR and then size-selected and purified. Paired-end sequencing of the libraries was performed with 100 bp reads on an Illumina HiSeq2000. In the source study's methods: SOAPnuke was used to process the raw data, removing reads that contained adapters or uncalled bases, had a mean Phred below 15, or lacked an exact match to the constant primer or identifier. High-quality paired reads were merged with COPE v1.2.5, and unique nucleotide sequences were defined as clonotypes. MiTCR v1.1 was used to align clonotypes to the IMGT TRBV, TRBD and TRBJ reference segments. The analysis was restricted to V-J combinations with a frequency above 0.0001, which together covered 99.2% of the repertoires. The TCS score was defined as the ratio of F50 (clonal expansion) to E x V (chaos), calculated using BLOSUM62-based TCRdist between CDR3 peptides within each V-J. Welch's t-statistics and random forest reduced roughly 540 V-J features to around 14, which were used in a naive Bayes classifier (R e1071). TCRdb's own reprocessing of the public reads used fastp at Q25 and MiXCR and kept productive beta chains. Here each entry gathers all rows of one CDR3 protein and keeps the most common genes and DNA. The V and J calls were determined by TCRdb, not by the authors. The sample table lists some 300,000 distinct CDR3 sequences, roughly 18% of them with a count of one. The ten most abundant clones make up less than 40% of the sample.

The study at large found these results: In validation, the model predicted progression to ophthalmopathy a median of around 6.5 months before onset, with around 70% sensitivity and almost 75% specificity. Most expanded thyroid clonotypes (frequency above 0.001) were also detected in blood, suggesting blood repertoires may reflect thyroid immune responses. No statistical method was used to fix the sample size in advance, and group allocation was not hidden from the investigators. A model built on a 13 V-J signature distinguished ophthalmopathy from stable hyperthyroidism, reaching around 88% sensitivity and around 82% specificity in cross-validation and 80%/75% in testing.

Ophthalmopathy patients had moderately to severely active disease, with a Clinical Activity Score of 3 or more, a NOSPECS grade of 4 or more, and a disease duration of less than 3 months. The study excluded patients with uncontrolled infections, other autoimmune diseases, pregnancy or lactation. Diagnoses were established on the basis of clinical symptoms, serum thyroxine and TRAb, thyroid ultrasound, and orbital computed tomography. PBMCs were isolated from about 10 ml of fresh peripheral blood by Ficoll-Paque density gradient centrifugation. Total RNA was extracted using Trizol reagent, and RNA quality was assessed on an Agilent 2100 Bioanalyzer.

This TCR came from a man aged 45-60 years with Graves' ophthalmopathy. The receptor chain draws on TRBV5-8 and TRBJ2-3; TRBD1 agrees with 9 junctional bases. The sample comprised blood. The CDR3 corresponds to CASSSPAGTGSTDTQYF. The DNA sequence is as follows: TGTGCCAGCAGCTCCCCCGCCGGGACAGGGAGCACAGATACGCAGTATTTT. Beyond the CDR3, the reference TRBV5-8 and TRBJ2-3 genes provide the residues; the full variable domain reads: EAGVTQSPTHLIKTRGQQATLRCSPISGHTSVYWYQQALGLGLQFLLWYDEGEERNRGNFPPRFSGRQFPNYSSELNVNALELEDSALYLCASSSPAGTGSTDTQYFGPGTRLTVL.